This T cell receptor (beta chain) was observed in a study of control samples from healthy donors and cancer patients. Regarding this clone: Germline is not matched at one junction end, which may reflect a read error.

The CDR3 consists of 12 residues. In germline, CDR1 is SSHAT, CDR2 FNYEAQ (reference sequence). The repertoire was sequenced with immunoSEQ multiplex PCR; TCRdb's copy has only in-frame clones and lacks some. The sample lists some 200,000 clones; 85% to 95% were seen once. The chain has TRBV7-7 and TRBJ2-7; 8 nucleotides line up with TRBD1. This clonotype was obtained from a man aged 50 to 60 in good health. Sequenced: blood. CDR3 sequence reads: CASSADRGEQYF. CDR3 DNA sequence: TGTGCTAGCAGCGCCGACAGGGGCGAGCAGTACTTC.